This T cell receptor beta chain originates from a study of identical twins. V lost 5 bases to trimming and J lost 6 bases, with 22 bases between them. Germline V lookup: CDR1 SEHNR, CDR2 FQNEAQ (reference sequence). This CDR3 comprises 16 residues. This clonotype was detected only a few times. TCRdb independently ran MiXCR on the 5' RACE reads; one entry per CDR3 protein. The sample has under 500,000 distinct CDR3 sequences; around an eighth are singletons. This sample also appeared in a second study, on yellow fever vaccine responses in identical twins.

The material sequenced was CD4+ T cells sorted from blood. This sequence joins TRBV7-9 and TRBJ1-2; D is perhaps TRBD1 (6 bases). The clonotype comes from a young woman in good health. The DNA of the CDR3 is TGTGCCAGCAGCCAACTTATACCCCGGGGGGCGGATGGCTACACCTTC. The encoded protein is CASSQLIPRGADGYTF.